Shown below are 17 T cell receptor beta chains from a single sample sequenced in a study of response to subunit inactivated influenza vaccine. TCRdb passed the RT-PCR reads through MiXCR, listing each CDR3 protein once. Of hundreds of thousands of distinct CDR3 sequences listed, about 14% are singletons. Sequencing was performed on PBMCs from blood, taken about 14 days before vaccination. The receptors originated from a man aged 45 to 65 who received an inactivated influenza vaccine.

The rearrangement uses TRBV10-3 and TRBJ1-2; TRBD1 is a possible D gene (6 bases). The CDR3 is 13 amino acids. Germline loops: CDR1 ENHRY, CDR2 SYGVKD. Trimming shortened V by 7 bases and J by 2 bases, and 11 bases separated the two germline ends. The CDR3 nucleotides are TGTGCCATCAAGGGGGGAGGCAACTATGGCTACACCTTC. This gives the protein CAIKGGGNYGYTF.

The V gene is TRBV7-2, the J gene TRBJ2-7; 10 bases match TRBD2. Germline V lookup: CDR1 SGHTA, CDR2 FQGNSA. The CDR3 contains 15 residues. With V trimmed by 5 bases and J by 0 bases, 4 bases remained unmatched. CDR3 coding DNA: TGTGCCAGCAGCACTAGCGGGGCCATCTCCTACGAGCAGTACTTC. As protein: CASSTSGAISYEQYF.

There are a few counts of this clonotype. The genes are TRBV3-1 and TRBJ1-6; 8 bases line up with TRBD1. Germline CDR1 is LGHDT and CDR2 is YNNKEL (reference sequence). V trimming: 4 bases; J trimming: 10 bases; junction bases outside the gene matches: 9. This CDR3 spans 15 amino acids. The CDR3 region has the DNA TGTGCCAGCAGCCTACAGGGGGAAGTTGGGTCACCCCTCCACTTT. This encodes CASSLQGEVGSPLHF.

This clonotype was seen only a few times. V gene TRBV28 combines with J gene TRBJ2-5; 7 nucleotides align to TRBD2. V was pared by 2 bases and J by 5 bases, with 5 bases of the junction left unmatched. The germline V gene encodes CDR1 MDHEN and CDR2 SYDVKM. The CDR3 runs 14 residues. CDR3 DNA: TGTGCCAGCAGTTTAGTGGGGGGGGACGAGACCCAGTACTTC. Its translation: CASSLVGGDETQYF.

This chain links TRBV5-6 with TRBJ2-1; 11 nucleotides align to TRBD1. There are 15 residues in the CDR3. Germline V lookup: CDR1 SGHDT, CDR2 YYEEEE. V was clipped by 1 base and J by 9 bases; unmatched bases: 6. CDR3 bases: TGTGCCAGCAGCTTGATCGGGACAGGGGGAAGTGAGCAGTTCTTC. Translated, it gives CASSLIGTGGSEQFF.

This clonotype was counted between two and nine times. V gene TRBV6-1 combines with J gene TRBJ1-5; TRBD1 agrees at 9 bases. V lost 6 bases, J lost 5 bases, and 5 bases stayed unmatched. The CDR3 extends over 14 amino acids. The germline gives CDR1 MNHNS, CDR2 SASEGT. The CDR3, as DNA: TGTGCCAGCAGCCCGGACAGGGGTTATCAGCCCCAGCATTTT. Protein: CASSPDRGYQPQHF.

V usage is TRBV9 and J usage is TRBJ2-7; weak D call: TRBD2 (7 bases). The V and J ends lost 2 bases and 4 bases respectively, with 13 bases between them. In germline, CDR1 is SGDLS, CDR2 YYNGEE. The length of the CDR3 is 14 residues. This chain's CDR3 is CASSVGGPSYEQYF. In DNA, the CDR3 is TGTGCCAGCAGCGTGGGGGGGCCCTCTTACGAGCAGTACTTC.

This clonotype appeared a few times. V and J are TRBV12-3 or TRBV12-4 and TRBJ2-2; D possibly corresponds to TRBD2 (6 bases). The CDR3 extends over 14 amino acids. The V gene lost 4 bases and the J gene lost 4 bases, with 10 bases spanning the gap. The CDR3 sequence: CASSSGLTTGELFF. CDR3 DNA: TGTGCCAGCAGTTCGGGACTTACCACCGGGGAGCTGTTTTTT.

In its sample, this clonotype was seen many times. The genes are TRBV7-2 and TRBJ2-1, with D unresolved. The V gene lost 5 bases and the J gene lost 5 bases, with 10 bases spanning the gap. CDR3 size: 13 residues. CDR1 is SGHTA and CDR2 is FQGNSA in the germline V gene. CDR3 region: CASSPGRNNEQFF. DNA of the CDR3: TGTGCCAGCAGCCCTGGACGGAACAATGAGCAGTTCTTC. The whole variable domain, remainder taken from reference TRBV7-2 and TRBJ2-1, is GAGVSQSPSNKVTEKGKDVELRCDPISGHTALYWYRQSLGQGLEFLIYFQGNSAPDKSGLPSDRFSAERTGGSVSTLTIQRTQQEDSAVYLCASSPGRNNEQFFGPGTRLTVL.

This clonotype occurred many times. This chain connects TRBV4-2 to TRBJ1-1; D perhaps matches TRBD1 (6 bases). Germline V gene data show CDR1 as LGHNA and CDR2 as YNFKEQ. The CDR3 totals 15 residues. V lost 4 bases and J lost 3, with 15 bases in between. As DNA, the CDR3 is TGTGCCAGCAGCCCGGGCGAGGGGGGCTACACTGAAGCTTTCTTT. It encodes CASSPGEGGYTEAFF.

This clonotype was picked up many times. The chain recombines TRBV5-1 with TRBJ2-1; D is unclear. Germline loops: CDR1 SGHRS, CDR2 YFSETQ. Trimming left V 4 bases short and J 4 bases short, with 9 bases between. This CDR3 comprises 13 residues. The CDR3 DNA reads as TGCGCCAGCAGCCCAGAAGGGTACAATGAGCAGTTCTTC. The encoded protein is CASSPEGYNEQFF.

Note on this clonotype: This sequence may be a read error, since a much larger clone differs from it by one base. V usage is TRBV5-1 and J usage is TRBJ2-5; a weak D match, TRBD2 (5 bases). CDR1 SGHRS and CDR2 YFSETQ come from the germline V gene. The ends were cut back, 4 bases at V and 2 bases at J, with 6 bases in the middle. This CDR3 region has 12 residues. The CDR3 reads CASSAGQETQYF. CDR3 nucleotides: TGCGCCAGCAGCGCGGGTCAAGAGACCCAGTACTTC.

V gene TRBV19 combines with J gene TRBJ1-1; TRBD1 might be the D (5 bases). This CDR3 comprises 14 residues. CDR1 and CDR2 (germline): LNHDA, SQIVND (reference sequence). Trimming stripped 5 bases from V and 10 bases from J, with 20 bases between. CDR3 region: CASSERTQASGAFF. In DNA form, the CDR3 reads TGTGCCAGTAGTGAGAGAACACAGGCTTCGGGAGCTTTCTTT. The full variable domain, its missing parts supplied by reference TRBV19 and TRBJ1-1, is DGGITQSPKYLFRKEGQNVTLSCEQNLNHDAMYWYRQDPGQGLRLIYYSQIVNDFQKGDIAEGYSVSREKKESFPLTVTSAQKNPTAFYLCASSERTQASGAFFGQGTRLTVV.

This clonotype appeared many times. The J gene is TRBJ2-3, the V gene TRBV6-2 or TRBV6-3, with 11 bases matching TRBD2. The germline V gene has CDR1 MNHEY and CDR2 SVGEGT. The V gene end was trimmed by 2 bases and the J gene end by 4 bases; junction bases not matched to a gene: 11. The CDR3 spans 18 residues. The CDR3 sequence: CASSYGASGRRISDTQYF. The CDR3 DNA reads as TGTGCCAGCAGTTACGGGGCTAGCGGGAGGAGGATTTCAGATACGCAGTATTTT.

This clonotype was counted at least ten times. This sequence joins TRBV19 and TRBJ2-1; D is perhaps TRBD1 or TRBD2 (5 bases each). This CDR3 comprises 15 residues. V was pared by 6 bases and J by 4 bases, with 16 bases between. Per the germline V gene, CDR1 is LNHDA and CDR2 is SQIVND (reference sequence). CDR3 amino acids: CASRGTGADYNEQFF. The CDR3 DNA follows: TGTGCCAGTAGGGGTACCGGGGCAGATTACAATGAGCAGTTCTTC.

This chain connects TRBV4-3 to TRBJ2-3, with TRBD1 matching over 10 bases. The CDR3 length is 18 residues. The V and J ends lost 0 bases and 5 bases, in that order; junction bases with no gene match: 11. CDR1 is LGHNA and CDR2 is YSLEER in the germline V gene. The CDR3 nucleotides are TGCGCCAGCAGCCAAGATCGGGGGGGACAGGGGCGACGAGATACGCAGTATTTT. Translated, it gives CASSQDRGGQGRRDTQYF.

The sample holds a few counts of this clonotype. The chain combines TRBV6-6 with TRBJ1-2; the D gene is possibly TRBD1 (6 bases). The CDR3 runs to 13 residues. The V and J ends lost 8 bases and 7 bases respectively, with 17 bases between them. Germline loops: CDR1 MNHNY, CDR2 SVGAGI (reference sequence). The CDR3 sequence is CASRAGASLGYTF. As DNA, the CDR3 is TGTGCCAGCCGGGCAGGGGCTTCGCTTGGCTACACCTTC.